This TCR beta chain was sequenced in a study of cytomegalovirus exposure and HLA in healthy donors. In regard to this clone: Its specificity is not known.

PCR used 60 Vbeta primers and 13 Jbeta primers. The repertoire was sequenced with immunoSEQ multiplex PCR; TCRdb's copy has only in-frame clones and lacks some. The table lists about 110,000 clones. Overall study findings and caveats: TCR beta chain V- and J-gene trimming was linked, in a later analysis, to a missense variant in DCLRE1C.

Despite likely unrecorded immune exposures, the donors were nominally healthy at the time of sampling. The trim removed 2 bases at V and 2 bases at J, leaving 3 bases unmatched. The CDR3 is 14 amino acids. Germline-derived CDR1 and CDR2 are SEHNR and FQNEAQ (reference sequence). The chain recombines TRBV7-9 with TRBJ2-7; 7 bases are a match to TRBD1. This TCR was recovered from a middle-aged man in good health and CMV-seropositive. Sequencing was carried out using PBMCs. The DNA for the CDR3 is TGTGCCAGCAGCTTAAGTCAGGGGGCCTACGAGCAGTACTTC. Translating gives CASSLSQGAYEQYF.